Shown below are 7 T cell receptor beta chains from a single sample sequenced in a study of shared clonotypes between healthy human individuals. Libraries were prepared by immunoSEQ multiplex PCR; TCRdb keeps only in-frame clonotypes and omits some of them. The table shows a few million clones, with more than 80% occurring only once. Source material: naive CD4+ T cells from PBMCs. Subset defined: CD45RA+ positively selected. Receptors were obtained from a man between 18 and 35 years old in good health. Some clones in this sample may be carry-over from other donors' samples.

The count of this clone is one. The chain uses TRBV4-2 and TRBJ2-5; perhaps TRBD1 as D (6 bases). With 6 bases removed from V and 5 bases from J, the gap between germline ends came to 13 bases. The CDR3 contains 13 residues. CDR1 is LGHNA and CDR2 is YNFKEQ in the germline V gene. Here the CDR3 reads CASRGAAGETQYF. CDR3 DNA: TGTGCCAGCAGGGGGGCGGCAGGCGAGACCCAGTACTTC.

V usage is TRBV6-6 and J usage is TRBJ2-5, with 12 nucleotides matching TRBD2. Germline CDR1 MNHNY, CDR2 SVGAGI (reference sequence). V gave up 6 bases and J gave up 4 bases; unmatched junction bases: 6. CDR3 length: 15 amino acids. This CDR3 reads CASRAGLAGRETQYF. CDR3 nucleotide sequence: TGTGCCAGCAGGGCTGGACTAGCGGGGAGAGAGACCCAGTACTTC.

CDR3 residues: CAGGLSLDEQYF. In nucleotides, the CDR3 is TGTGCCGGGGGCCTCTCCCTGGACGAGCAGTACTTC. The J gene is TRBJ2-7, the V gene TRBV2; D perhaps matches TRBD1 (6 bases). Trimming removed 11 bases at V and 5 bases at J, with 16 bases between. There are 12 residues in the CDR3. From germline, CDR1 is SNHLY and CDR2 FYNNEI. Combining the CDR3 with reference TRBV2 and TRBJ2-7 gives the whole variable domain EPEVTQTPSHQVTQMGQEVILRCVPISNHLYFYWYRQILGQKVEFLVSFYNNEISEKSEIFDDQFSVERPDGSNFTLKIRSTKLEDSAMYFCAGGLSLDEQYFGPGTRLTVT.

This clone was seen once. J is TRBJ2-2 and V is TRBV28; a weak D match, TRBD2 (5 bases). Per germline, CDR1 MDHEN and CDR2 SYDVKM. This CDR3 has 18 amino acids. With 7 bases removed from V and 0 bases from J, the gap between germline ends came to 21 bases. CDR3 sequence reads: CASNTYGYSGSNTGELFF. In nucleotides, the CDR3 is TGTGCCAGCAATACGTACGGGTACAGCGGTTCGAACACCGGGGAGCTGTTTTTT.

The chain employs TRBV4-2 and TRBJ2-5; 8 bases are shared with TRBD2. Germline values: CDR1 LGHNA, CDR2 YNFKEQ. The CDR3 spans 15 residues. V trimming: 1 base; J trimming: 4 bases; junction bases outside the gene matches: 5. CDR3 nucleotide sequence: TGTGCCAGCAGCCAAGCATCGGGAGGGCTAGAGACCCAGTACTTC. As protein: CASSQASGGLETQYF.

Concerning this clone: Other DNA sequences of this sample code for an identical CDR3. The chain joins TRBV2 to TRBJ2-7; 7 bases align to TRBD1. The CDR3 is made up of 14 amino acids. The junction had 4 bases not matched to a gene; V was cut back by 5 bases and J by 0 bases. CDR1 and CDR2 from the germline V gene are SNHLY and FYNNEI. As DNA, the CDR3 is TGTGCCAGCAGTATAGGACAGGCCTCCTACGAGCAGTACTTC. Its translation is CASSIGQASYEQYF.

The chain has TRBV27 and TRBJ2-5; 7 positions agree with TRBD1. The CDR3 is made up of 15 amino acids. V was clipped by 5 bases and J by 1 base; unmatched bases: 7. CDR1 and CDR2 (germline): MNHEY, SMNVEV (reference sequence). The CDR3 DNA reads as TGTGCCAGCAGTCCTTATGACAGGGCCCAAGAGACCCAGTACTTC. It is translated as CASSPYDRAQETQYF.